These T cell receptor beta chains were read from a single sample in a study of metastatic and nonmetastatic thyroid tumors. TCRdb reprocessed the PCR reads using MiXCR. The sample consists of 3,000 to 4,000 clones, 22% of them appearing once. Input material: tumor tissue. These receptor sequences come from a male donor with papillary thyroid cancer or a benign thyroid nodule (not recorded which). Some clones in this sample may be carry-over from other donors' samples. Each CDR3 is given with its conserved first and last residue. Each record gives: V gene, D gene, clone size, J gene, CDR3 length, CDR3 DNA, CDR3 protein. The D gene is left open where the match is weak. Only some rows state a clone size, as once, few, many or a class for expanded clones.

TRBV29-1	.	many	TRBJ1-5	12	TGCAGCGTTGGAGGGACGGGGCAGCCCCAGCATTTT	CSVGGTGQPQHF
TRBV19	TRBD2	few	TRBJ2-7	15	TGTGCCAGTAGTATCCTAGCGGGACAGTCCTACGAGCAGTACTTC	CASSILAGQSYEQYF
TRBV11-3	TRBD2	.	TRBJ2-5	16	TGTGCCAGCAGCCAAGAAGTCCGAGCGGGGGAAGAGACCCAGTACTTC	CASSQEVRAGEETQYF
TRBV24-1	.	.	TRBJ2-1	14	TGTGCCACCAGTGATGGGGCTAGTCTCGGTGAGCAGTTCTTC	CATSDGASLGEQFF
TRBV6-2/TRBV6-3	TRBD2	medium-sized	TRBJ2-3	12	TGTGCCACCGTACGGTCGGCGGGGGAACAGTATTTT	CATVRSAGEQYF
TRBV20-1	.	medium-sized	TRBJ2-7	12	TGCAGTGCTCCTAGGAGCTCCTACGAGCAGTACTTC	CSAPRSSYEQYF
TRBV6-1	.	.	TRBJ1-1	14	TGTGCCAGCAGCCCCCGCAAGGGGAACACTGAAGCTTTCTTT	CASSPRKGNTEAFF
TRBV2	.	.	TRBJ2-6	15	TGTGCCAGCACCCTGGATATCTCTGGGGCCAACGTCCTGACTTTC	CASTLDISGANVLTF
TRBV9	.	.	TRBJ2-1	13	TGTGCCAGCAGCGCGGGAGAATACAATGAGCAGTTCTTC	CASSAGEYNEQFF
TRBV9	.	.	TRBJ1-1	14	TGTGCCAGCAGCCCAGGACCTGCGTCCACTGAAGCTTTCTTT	CASSPGPASTEAFF
TRBV24-1	.	medium-sized	TRBJ2-1	15	TGTGCCACCAGTACGCCAGGGAAAAGTTACAATGAGCAGTTCTTC	CATSTPGKSYNEQFF
TRBV6-1	.	large	TRBJ2-2	14	TGTGCCACCTCCGGACAGCTGAACACCGGGGAGCTGTTTTTT	CATSGQLNTGELFF
TRBV28	.	.	TRBJ2-6	18	TGTGCCAGCAGCCAGGTGCGGGCGTTCTCCTCTGGGGCCAACGTCCTGACTTTC	CASSQVRAFSSGANVLTF
TRBV29-1	TRBD1	many	TRBJ2-5	12	TGCAGCGGGACAGGGTCCTCGGAGACCCAGTACTTC	CSGTGSSETQYF
TRBV28	.	.	TRBJ2-1	11	TGTGCCAGCAGCCTGGGAAATGAGCAGTTCTTC	CASSLGNEQFF
TRBV2	.	.	TRBJ1-3	15	TGTGCCAGCAAATATGGAAGGGAATCTGGAAACACCATATATTTT	CASKYGRESGNTIYF
TRBV7-2	.	many	TRBJ2-7	15	TGTGCCAGCAGCTTTGATGGAGGGGGGAAAGGCGAGCAGTACTTC	CASSFDGGGKGEQYF
TRBV6-2/TRBV6-3	TRBD1	.	TRBJ2-2	15	TGTGCCAGCAGGGGGACAGATCTTTACGCCGGGGAGCTGTTTTTT	CASRGTDLYAGELFF
TRBV7-9	TRBD1	few	TRBJ2-7	14	TGTGCCAGCAGCTCGAGGGACAGGGGAGCCGAGCAGTACTTC	CASSSRDRGAEQYF
TRBV30	.	many	TRBJ1-6	15	TGTGCCTGGAGTCTTCCCGACAGCGTTTGGTCACCCCTCCACTTT	CAWSLPDSVWSPLHF
TRBV6-2/TRBV6-3	TRBD1	few	TRBJ1-2	17	TGTGCCAGCCGCCCTTCTAGATCGGGACAGGGGTACTATGGCTACACCTTC	CASRPSRSGQGYYGYTF
TRBV19	TRBD2	.	TRBJ2-5	18	TGTGCCAGTAAATCCGGGGGACTAGCGGGAGTAGGACAAGAGACCCAGTACTTC	CASKSGGLAGVGQETQYF
TRBV6-1	.	few	TRBJ2-3	15	TGTGCCAGCAGCCCCAGGGGTTTTTGCACAGATACGCAGTATTTT	CASSPRGFCTDTQYF
TRBV30	.	.	TRBJ2-1	15	TGTGCCTGGAGTGTACTGGGTAACTCCTACAATGAGCAGTTCTTC	CAWSVLGNSYNEQFF
TRBV24-1	TRBD2	medium-sized	TRBJ2-1	18	TGTGCCACCAGTGCGGGATGGGCGGGAGTCCAGGACATGGATGAGCAGTTCTTC	CATSAGWAGVQDMDEQFF
TRBV30	.	.	TRBJ2-3	14	TGTGCCTGGAGTGGGGGGACCTTCACAGATACGCAGTATTTT	CAWSGGTFTDTQYF
TRBV5-1	TRBD1	many	TRBJ1-2	16	TGCGCCAGCAGCCTGCTCGGGTCCGGGACAGGGGATGGCTACACCTTC	CASSLLGSGTGDGYTF
TRBV6-2/TRBV6-3	.	.	TRBJ2-1	12	TGTGCCAGCAGTTACCGATACAATGAGCAGTTCTTC	CASSYRYNEQFF
TRBV18	.	many	TRBJ2-3	15	TGTGCCAGCTCTCGACAGGGAGGGAGCACAGATACGCAGTATTTT	CASSRQGGSTDTQYF
TRBV20-1	TRBD1	.	TRBJ1-1	14	TGCAGTGCGAACTCGGGACAGACTCTAATGAATGATTTCTTT	CSANSGQTLMNDFF
TRBV12-3/TRBV12-4	.	medium-sized	TRBJ2-1	12	TGTGCCAGCAGCCCCGGCCGCTCGGGGCAGTTCTTC	CASSPGRSGQFF
TRBV6-2/TRBV6-3	TRBD1	few	TRBJ2-7	14	TGTGCCAGCTCAAGGGACAGGAATACCTACGAGCAGTACTTC	CASSRDRNTYEQYF
TRBV7-3	TRBD2	.	TRBJ2-1	17	TGTGCCAGCAGCACTGGGACTAGCGGGAGCTCCTACAATGAGCAGTTCTTC	CASSTGTSGSSYNEQFF
TRBV7-3	TRBD2	few	TRBJ2-1	15	TGTGCCAGCAGCTCTATGACTAGCGGGAACAATGAGCAGTTCTTC	CASSSMTSGNNEQFF
TRBV2	.	once	TRBJ1-2	13	TGTGCCAGCAGTGAAAGACAGGTCTATGGCTACACCTTC	CASSERQVYGYTF
TRBV28	TRBD2	.	TRBJ2-5	15	TGTGCCAGCAGCCAGCGACTAGCGGGAGGAGAGACCCAGTACTTC	CASSQRLAGGETQYF
TRBV9	TRBD1	many	TRBJ2-1	15	TGTGCCAGCAGCGTAGAACAGGGGACCTACAATGAGCAGTTCTTC	CASSVEQGTYNEQFF
TRBV7-4	.	.	TRBJ2-7	14	TGTGCCAGCACGCGGCCGGACGGCTCCTACGAGCAGTACTTC	CASTRPDGSYEQYF
TRBV3-1	.	many	TRBJ2-5	13	TGTGCCAGCAGCAATTCAGGGACTCAGACCCAGTACTTC	CASSNSGTQTQYF
TRBV7-9	.	.	TRBJ2-7	11	TGTGCCAGCAGCCCCTCCTACGAGCAGTACTTC	CASSPSYEQYF
TRBV11-2	.	.	TRBJ1-1	16	TGTGCCAGCAGCAAACCAGGGGCCGCAAAGAACACTGAAGCTTTCTTT	CASSKPGAAKNTEAFF
TRBV6-1	.	large	TRBJ1-1	14	TGTGCCAGCACAAGCGGAGGGGGGGACGCTGAAGCTTTCTTT	CASTSGGGDAEAFF
TRBV6-6	TRBD1	.	TRBJ1-2	18	TGTGCCAGCACCCCTTCGGGGCAGGGGGGTCGTAGGTTTCATGGCTACACCTTC	CASTPSGQGGRRFHGYTF
TRBV19	.	medium-sized	TRBJ1-4	13	TGTGCCAGTAGGGGCCAGCTGGGGGAAAAACTGTTTTTT	CASRGQLGEKLFF